What follows are 15 T cell receptor beta chains derived from one specimen sequenced in a study of blood T cell repertoires in COVID-19. Generated by immunoSEQ multiplex PCR, the TCRdb table keeps only in-frame clones and is missing some. The sample records under 250,000 clones, roughly 85% being singletons. Sequencing was carried out using peripheral blood. The receptors derive from a man in his fifties with COVID-19, enrolled during active disease.

This clone was seen a handful of times. This sequence joins TRBV2 and TRBJ2-5; possible D gene TRBD2, 5 bases. The germline V gene encodes CDR1 SNHLY and CDR2 FYNNEI. The CDR3 extends over 15 amino acids. Trimming left V 1 base short and J 4 bases short, with 13 bases between. The DNA for the CDR3 is TGTGCCAGCAGTGAAGGGCTAGCCCTGGGAGAGACCCAGTACTTC. Translating it yields CASSEGLALGETQYF.

This clone was detected only a few times. V and J are TRBV29-1 and TRBJ2-2; possibly TRBD2 for D (6 bases). The V end was cut by 5 bases, the J end by 6 bases, with 16 bases between. This CDR3 spans 14 amino acids. The germline V gene encodes CDR1 SQVTM and CDR2 ANQGSEA. DNA for the CDR3: TGCAGCGTTCGGGTTGGAGGGGTGGCCGGGGAGCTGTTTTTT. Protein: CSVRVGGVAGELFF.

This chain links TRBV19 with TRBJ1-5; D perhaps matches TRBD1 (6 bases). The CDR3 loop spans 13 amino acids. CDR1 is LNHDA and CDR2 is SQIVND in the germline V gene (reference sequence). V lost 8 bases, J lost 7 bases, and 15 bases lay in between. CDR3 in DNA: TGTGCCAGTGAAGGACAGTTCGGGCAGCCCCAGCATTTT. Translated: CASEGQFGQPQHF. Full variable domain (outside the CDR3, taken from reference TRBV19 and TRBJ1-5): DGGITQSPKYLFRKEGQNVTLSCEQNLNHDAMYWYRQDPGQGLRLIYYSQIVNDFQKGDIAEGYSVSREKKESFPLTVTSAQKNPTAFYLCASEGQFGQPQHFGDGTRLSIL.

The V and J genes are TRBV5-4 and TRBJ1-2, with D unclear. Per germline, CDR1 SGHNT and CDR2 YYREEE (reference sequence). This CDR3 is 14 amino acids long. With 1 base removed from V and 4 bases from J, the gap between germline ends came to 11 bases. The CDR3: CASSLSELGYGYTF. The CDR3 DNA sequence: TGTGCCAGCAGCTTGTCGGAGTTGGGCTATGGCTACACCTTC.

The chain joins TRBV5-1 to TRBJ1-4; D gene uncertain. V was pared by 2 bases and J by 8 bases, with 13 bases between. Looked up from germline, CDR1 is SGHRS and CDR2 is YFSETQ. The CDR3 loop spans 14 amino acids. This CDR3 reads CASSFGRPGEKLFF. The DNA for the CDR3 is TGCGCCAGCAGCTTCGGGAGGCCGGGGGAAAAACTGTTTTTT. Full variable domain (missing parts from reference TRBV5-1 and TRBJ1-4): KAGVTQTPRYLIKTRGQQVTLSCSPISGHRSVSWYQQTPGQGLQFLFEYFSETQRNKGNFPGRFSGRQFSNSRSEMNVSTLELGDSALYLCASSFGRPGEKLFFGSGTQLSVL.

The chain carries TRBV9 and TRBJ2-3; 8 bases agree with TRBD2. The CDR3 is 15 amino acids. Trimming took 4 bases from V and 6 from J; bases not matched to a gene: 10. Looked up from germline, CDR1 is SGDLS and CDR2 is YYNGEE. The CDR3 spells CASSPTGGAGDTQYF. DNA for the CDR3: TGTGCCAGCAGCCCCACCGGGGGGGCTGGGGATACGCAGTATTTT.

Remarks on this clone: One end of the junction fails to match germline, which may point to a read error. J is TRBJ1-1 and V is TRBV10-3; 7 nucleotides line up with TRBD1. Germline V CDR1 and CDR2: ENHRY, SYGVKD. CDR3 length: 13 amino acids. The CDR3 bases are TGTGCCATCAGTGAGACCCCACGGACAGGTTGTGTCTTT. Protein: CAISETPRTGCVF.

The CDR3 DNA reads TGCGCCAGCAGCTTAGGGGAACCTGGAAACACCATATATTTT. Translation gives CASSLGEPGNTIYF. The rearrangement links TRBV5-1 to TRBJ1-3; a possible D gene is TRBD1 (5 bases). Germline V gene lookup returns CDR1 SGHRS and CDR2 YFSETQ. CDR3 length equals 14 residues. Trimming pared 2 bases from V and 2 bases from J, leaving 8 bases between.

The chain couples TRBV5-1 to TRBJ1-5, with TRBD1 matching over 9 bases. The CDR3 consists of 15 residues. Germline V lookup: CDR1 SGHRS, CDR2 YFSETQ. The J segment lost 5 bases and the V segment lost 0 bases, leaving 3 bases of the junction unmatched. The CDR3 here is CASSLGDRAYQPQHF. For the CDR3, the DNA is TGCGCCAGCAGCTTGGGGGACAGGGCCTATCAGCCCCAGCATTTT.

The rearrangement joins TRBV6-2 or TRBV6-3 to TRBJ1-5; D gene uncertain. The germline V gene encodes CDR1 MNHEY and CDR2 SVGEGT. The CDR3 is made up of 14 amino acids. Trimming cost V 4 bases and J 5 bases, with 12 bases left between them. CDR3 sequence reads: CASSSLAGYQPQHF. Here the CDR3 DNA reads TGTGCCAGCAGTTCCCTGGCAGGTTATCAGCCCCAGCATTTT.

V gene TRBV15 combines with J gene TRBJ1-2, with D perhaps TRBD1 (5 bases). Between the trimmed V and J ends, which lost 4 bases and 4 bases, there was a span of 16 bases. The CDR3 loop spans 15 amino acids. CDR1 is LNHNV, CDR2 YYDKDF, per germline (reference sequence). The CDR3 bases are TGTGCCACCAGCAAACTGACAGATCCACCCTATGGCTACACCTTC. Translating it yields CATSKLTDPPYGYTF. Combining the CDR3 with reference TRBV15 and TRBJ1-2 gives the whole variable domain DAMVIQNPRYQVTQFGKPVTLSCSQTLNHNVMYWYQQKSSQAPKLLFHYYDKDFNNEADTPDNFQSRRPNTSFCFLDIRSPGLGDTAMYLCATSKLTDPPYGYTFGSGTRLTVV.

V is TRBV4-1 and J is TRBJ2-1; TRBD1 matches 7 bases. V was clipped by 5 bases and J by 10 bases; unmatched bases: 8. Germline assignment: CDR1 MGHRA and CDR2 YSYEKL. CDR3 length: 13 residues. The DNA of the CDR3 is TGCGCCAGCAGCTTTCGACAGGGCGGCGAGCAGTTCTTC. It encodes CASSFRQGGEQFF.

V gene TRBV10-3 combines with J gene TRBJ1-5; D not certain. Trimming stripped 6 bases from V and 2 bases from J, with 8 bases between. Germline V lookup: CDR1 ENHRY, CDR2 SYGVKD. The CDR3 length is 13 residues. The DNA of the CDR3 is TGTGCCATCAGCCCGGGAGGCAATCAGCCCCAGCATTTT. Its protein is CAISPGGNQPQHF.

This clone was seen more than once but under ten times. The chain couples TRBV2 to TRBJ1-6, with 12 bases matching TRBD1. Germline V CDR1 and CDR2: SNHLY, FYNNEI. The CDR3 extends over 14 amino acids. Trimming removed 6 bases from V and 10 bases from J; junction bases left unmatched: 4. DNA for the CDR3: TGTGCCAGCAGGGGACAGGGGGCACGATCACCCCTCCACTTT. This sequence encodes CASRGQGARSPLHF.

The sample holds a few counts of this clone. This chain uses TRBV7-8 with TRBJ2-3; 8 bases are shared with TRBD2. The germline V gene encodes CDR1 SGHVS and CDR2 FQNEAQ. The CDR3 totals 15 residues. V trimming: 5 bases; J trimming: 3 bases; junction bases outside the gene matches: 7. The CDR3 loop is CASSPAGGGTDTQYF. The CDR3 DNA reads TGTGCCAGCAGCCCGGCGGGGGGCGGGACAGATACGCAGTATTTT. Full variable domain (outside the CDR3, taken from reference TRBV7-8 and TRBJ2-3): GAGVSQSPRYKVAKRGQDVALRCDPISGHVSLFWYQQALGQGPEFLTYFQNEAQLDKSGLPSDRFFAERPEGSVSTLKIQRTQQEDSAVYLCASSPAGGGTDTQYFGPGTRLTVL.